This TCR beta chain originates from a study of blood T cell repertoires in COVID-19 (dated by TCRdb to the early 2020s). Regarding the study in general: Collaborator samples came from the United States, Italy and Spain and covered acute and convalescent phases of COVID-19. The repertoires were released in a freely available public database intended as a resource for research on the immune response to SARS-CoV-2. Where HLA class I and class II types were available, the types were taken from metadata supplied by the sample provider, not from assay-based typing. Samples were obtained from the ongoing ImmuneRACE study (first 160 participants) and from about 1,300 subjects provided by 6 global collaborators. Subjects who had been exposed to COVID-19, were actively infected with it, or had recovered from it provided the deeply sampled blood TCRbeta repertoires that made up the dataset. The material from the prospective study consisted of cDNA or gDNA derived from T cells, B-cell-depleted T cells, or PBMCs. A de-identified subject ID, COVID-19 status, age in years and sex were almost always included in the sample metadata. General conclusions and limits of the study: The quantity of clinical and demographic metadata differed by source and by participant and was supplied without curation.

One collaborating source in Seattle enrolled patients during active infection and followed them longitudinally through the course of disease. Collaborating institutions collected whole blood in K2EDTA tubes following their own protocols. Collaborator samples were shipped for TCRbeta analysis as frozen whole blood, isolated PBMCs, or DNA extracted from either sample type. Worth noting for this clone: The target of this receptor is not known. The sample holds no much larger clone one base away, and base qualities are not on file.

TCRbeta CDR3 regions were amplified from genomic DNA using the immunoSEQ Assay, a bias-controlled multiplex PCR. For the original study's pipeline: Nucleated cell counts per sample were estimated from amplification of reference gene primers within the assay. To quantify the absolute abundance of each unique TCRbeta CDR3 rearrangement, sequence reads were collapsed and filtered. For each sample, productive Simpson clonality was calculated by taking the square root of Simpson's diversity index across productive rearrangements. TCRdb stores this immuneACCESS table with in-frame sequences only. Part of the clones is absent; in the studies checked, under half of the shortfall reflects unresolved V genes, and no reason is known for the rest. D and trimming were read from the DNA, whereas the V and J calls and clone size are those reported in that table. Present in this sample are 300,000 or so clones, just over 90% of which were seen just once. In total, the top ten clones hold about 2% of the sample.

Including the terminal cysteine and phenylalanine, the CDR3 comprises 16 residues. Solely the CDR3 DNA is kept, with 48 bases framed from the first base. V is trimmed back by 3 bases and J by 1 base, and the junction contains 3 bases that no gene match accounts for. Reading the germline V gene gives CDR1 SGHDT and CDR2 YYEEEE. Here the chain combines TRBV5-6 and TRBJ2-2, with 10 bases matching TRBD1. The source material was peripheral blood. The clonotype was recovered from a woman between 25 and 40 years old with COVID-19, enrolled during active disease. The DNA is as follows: TGTGCCAGCAGCTGGGGGACAGGGGAGAACACCGGGGAGCTGTTTTTT. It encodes CASSWGTGENTGELFF.